The 21 T cell receptor beta chains listed next were all sequenced from one sample in a study of memory CD4+ T cells and cytomegalovirus serostatus. Single viable CD3+CD4+CD8-CD45RO+ cells were sorted as the memory CD4+ T cells. Some clones are missing from TCRdb's copy, which holds only in-frame ones; the method was immunoSEQ multiplex PCR. The table records about 64,000 clones, about 74% of them present only once. Sequenced material: memory CD4+ T cells from blood. These receptors were obtained from an adult in good health and CMV-seronegative.

In this sample, this clone turned up a few times. An end of the junction does not agree with germline; a read error may underlie this. The rearrangement uses TRBV18 and TRBJ1-1, with a weak D call TRBD1 (6 bases). CDR1 and CDR2 (germline): KGHSH, LQKENI. This CDR3 contains 17 residues. The CDR3 nucleotides are TGTGCCAGCTCACCACCGTTTAGTAACAGGGTGAATACTGAAGCTTTCTTT. It specifies CASSPPFSNRVNTEAFF.

This chain connects TRBV5-1 to TRBJ1-2; tentative D call: TRBD1 (5 bases). CDR1 and CDR2 (germline): SGHRS, YFSETQ. Between the trimmed V and J ends, which lost 2 bases and 0 bases, there was a span of 14 bases. CDR3 size: 16 residues. CDR3 amino acids: CASSFVGGLSNYGYTF. The CDR3 DNA is TGCGCCAGCAGCTTTGTGGGGGGATTGTCTAACTATGGCTACACCTTC.

This clone was detected only once. This chain links TRBV2 with TRBJ1-2; unclear D gene. In germline, CDR1 is SNHLY, CDR2 FYNNEI. The CDR3 consists of 13 residues. V dropped 3 bases and J dropped 1 base, with 6 bases sitting between them. CDR3 coding DNA: TGTGCCAGCAGTGAGGTCATTAACTATGGCTACACCTTC. Protein product: CASSEVINYGYTF.

The genes are TRBV2 and TRBJ2-3; 7 bases are shared with TRBD2. The CDR3 consists of 14 residues. Germline trimming cut 7 bases from V and 2 bases from J; bases unmatched to any gene: 6. CDR1 is SNHLY and CDR2 is FYNNEI in the germline V gene. CDR3 DNA sequence: TGTGCCAGCACTATGGGACTAAACACAGATACGCAGTATTTT. Translation: CASTMGLNTDTQYF. The full variable domain, in which reference TRBV2 and TRBJ2-3 provide the parts outside the CDR3, is EPEVTQTPSHQVTQMGQEVILRCVPISNHLYFYWYRQILGQKVEFLVSFYNNEISEKSEIFDDQFSVERPDGSNFTLKIRSTKLEDSAMYFCASTMGLNTDTQYFGPGTRLTVL.

V is TRBV18 and J is TRBJ1-1, with D tentatively TRBD1 (5 bases). The V and J ends lost 4 bases and 5 bases respectively, with 14 bases between them. The CDR3 has 14 amino acids. Germline CDR1 reads KGHSH; CDR2 reads LQKENI. The CDR3 DNA reads TGTGCCAGCTCACGCCTGCGGGGGGAAACTGAAGCTTTCTTT. Amino acids: CASSRLRGETEAFF.

The rearrangement joins TRBV6-5 to TRBJ1-1; a possible D gene is TRBD1 (6 bases). The germline gives CDR1 MNHEY, CDR2 SVGAGI. Between the trimmed V and J ends, which lost 1 base and 1 base, there was a span of 7 bases. The CDR3 extends over 14 amino acids. The CDR3 DNA sequence: TGTGCCAGCAGTTACTGGGGACAGAACACTGAAGCTTTCTTT. Translated, it gives CASSYWGQNTEAFF.

The V call is TRBV7-8, the J call TRBJ1-1; D is unresolved. This CDR3 spans 16 amino acids. Germline V gives CDR1 SGHVS, CDR2 FQNEAQ. The V end was cut by 3 bases, the J end by 0 bases, with 14 bases between. The DNA of the CDR3 is TGTGCCAGCAGCTTTGATGGTGGGTATCTGAACACTGAAGCTTTCTTT. Protein sequence: CASSFDGGYLNTEAFF.

The CDR3 reads CASTRTGGDTGELFF. The CDR3 region has the DNA TGTGCCAGCACCCGAACAGGGGGAGACACCGGGGAGCTGTTTTTT. The rearrangement links TRBV2 to TRBJ2-2; 8 nucleotides align to TRBD1. There are 15 residues in the CDR3. With V trimmed by 7 bases and J by 3 bases, 7 bases remained unmatched. Germline CDR1 and CDR2: SNHLY and FYNNEI.

V usage is TRBV11-1 and J usage is TRBJ2-7, with TRBD1 identical over 9 bases. This CDR3 spans 14 amino acids. Germline CDR1 and CDR2: SGHAT and FQDESV (reference sequence). V shed 4 bases, J shed 2 bases, and the junction held 3 bases outside the gene matches. The CDR3 reads CASSYGQGPYEQYF. Written as DNA, the CDR3 is TGTGCCAGCAGCTACGGACAGGGGCCCTACGAGCAGTACTTC.

The rearrangement links TRBV12-5 to TRBJ1-1; a possible D gene is TRBD1 (6 bases). Germline CDR1 reads LGHNT; CDR2 reads FRNRAP. The CDR3 is 13 amino acids. The germline V and J ends were trimmed by 9 bases and 4 bases, with 15 bases remaining between them. The CDR3 coding sequence is TGTGCTAGATCGCAGGGGTTTGGCACTGAAGCTTTCTTT. Its protein is CARSQGFGTEAFF.

The V call is TRBV11-2, the J call TRBJ1-5; TRBD1 might be the D (5 bases). Per the germline V gene, CDR1 is SGHAT and CDR2 is FQNNGV. The germline V and J ends were trimmed by 5 bases and 6 bases, with 14 bases remaining between them. The CDR3 is 14 amino acids. CDR3 bases: TGTGCCAGCAGCCCTGCCAGGGTAGGTCAGCCCCAGCATTTT. Translating it yields CASSPARVGQPQHF.

This clone has just one count. The chain employs TRBV11-2 and TRBJ2-4; 8 bases fit TRBD1. V lost 5 bases, J lost 6 bases, and 6 bases stayed unmatched. The CDR3 totals 14 residues. Germline V gives CDR1 SGHAT, CDR2 FQNNGV. The CDR3 sequence: CASSPDRGGNIQYF. The CDR3, as DNA: TGTGCCAGCAGCCCCGACAGGGGTGGAAACATTCAGTACTTC.

V usage is TRBV21-1 and J usage is TRBJ1-1; whether TRBD1, the table's D call, matches the DNA was not checked. TRBV21-1 is a documented pseudogene. The CDR3 extends over 16 amino acids. The CDR3 reads CASSKAGTGNTLEAFF. In DNA form, the CDR3 reads TGTGCCAGCAGCAAAGCCGGGACAGGGAATACCCTTGAAGCTTTCTTT.

The chain joins TRBV19 to TRBJ2-1; 14 bases agree with TRBD2. The J segment lost 9 bases and the V segment lost 4 bases, leaving 2 bases of the junction unmatched. The germline gives CDR1 LNHDA, CDR2 SQIVND (reference sequence). This CDR3 is 14 amino acids long. CDR3 amino acids: CASSTGLAGGEQFF. The CDR3 DNA reads as TGTGCCAGTAGTACCGGACTAGCGGGAGGTGAGCAGTTCTTC.

The chain links TRBV2 to TRBJ2-7; no definite D call. Germline V gene data show CDR1 as SNHLY and CDR2 as FYNNEI. V was clipped by 3 bases and J by 4 bases, with 10 bases between them. The CDR3 has 13 residues. CDR3 sequence (DNA): TGTGCCAGCAGTGAGAGGTGGGTTTACGAGCAGTACTTC. Translating it yields CASSERWVYEQYF.

The V call is TRBV5-1, the J call TRBJ2-3; 7 nucleotides line up with TRBD2. V shed 1 base and J 0 bases; nucleotides not matched to a gene: 5. This CDR3 contains 16 residues. CDR1 is SGHRS and CDR2 is YFSETQ in the germline V gene. The CDR3 region has the DNA TGCGCCAGCAGCTTGTGGGCTAGCGGTAGCACAGATACGCAGTATTTT. Translation gives CASSLWASGSTDTQYF.

The chain carries TRBV11-2 and TRBJ1-2; TRBD1 agrees at 10 bases. Germline values: CDR1 SGHAT, CDR2 FQNNGV. The CDR3 loop spans 15 amino acids. The junction had 7 bases not matched to a gene; V was cut back by 5 bases and J by 4 bases. Written as DNA, the CDR3 is TGTGCCAGCAGCCCCAGGACAGGGGGAGGCTATGGCTACACCTTC. It specifies CASSPRTGGGYGYTF.

The chain employs TRBV30 and TRBJ1-2, with 9 bases aligning to TRBD1. The CDR3 loop spans 16 amino acids. The germline V gene encodes CDR1 GTSNPN and CDR2 SVGIG (reference sequence). Trimming at V came to 1 base and at J to 6 bases, leaving 12 bases not matched to a gene. CDR3 DNA sequence: TGTGCCTGGAGTGCTCGTCCCGGGACAGGGAGAGATGGCTACACCTTC. Translation: CAWSARPGTGRDGYTF.

The chain recombines TRBV7-3 with TRBJ2-2, with no clear D. The CDR3 sequence is 14 residues long. V was shortened by 3 bases and J by 5 bases, with 10 bases between the two germline ends. CDR1 is SGHTA and CDR2 is FQGTGA in the germline V gene. CDR3 nucleotides: TGTGCCAGCAGCTTGGCGGCGAGGACCGGGGAGCTGTTTTTT. Translated: CASSLAARTGELFF.

The chain couples TRBV7-9 to TRBJ2-7; D possibly matches TRBD1 or TRBD2 (5 bases each). CDR1 SEHNR and CDR2 FQNEAQ come from the germline V gene (reference sequence). The CDR3 is 13 amino acids. The V and J ends lost 6 bases and 2 bases respectively, with 11 bases between them. In nucleotides, the CDR3 is TGTGCCAGCAGTTTCGGGACCACCTACGAGCAGTACTTC. Encoded protein: CASSFGTTYEQYF. Supplemented by reference TRBV7-9 and TRBJ2-7, the full variable domain reads DTGVSQNPRHKITKRGQNVTFRCDPISEHNRLYWYRQTLGQGPEFLTYFQNEAQLEKSRLLSDRFSAERPKGSFSTLEIQRTEQGDSAMYLCASSFGTTYEQYFGPGTRLTVT.

This clone was detected only a few times. The chain joins TRBV30 to TRBJ1-1; D gene ambiguous. The CDR3 has 14 amino acids. Germline V gene lookup returns CDR1 GTSNPN and CDR2 SVGIG (reference sequence). Trimming stripped 0 bases from V and 1 base from J, with 9 bases between. CDR3 sequence: CAWSVLGANTEAFF. CDR3 DNA: TGTGCCTGGAGTGTACTAGGTGCGAACACTGAAGCTTTCTTT.